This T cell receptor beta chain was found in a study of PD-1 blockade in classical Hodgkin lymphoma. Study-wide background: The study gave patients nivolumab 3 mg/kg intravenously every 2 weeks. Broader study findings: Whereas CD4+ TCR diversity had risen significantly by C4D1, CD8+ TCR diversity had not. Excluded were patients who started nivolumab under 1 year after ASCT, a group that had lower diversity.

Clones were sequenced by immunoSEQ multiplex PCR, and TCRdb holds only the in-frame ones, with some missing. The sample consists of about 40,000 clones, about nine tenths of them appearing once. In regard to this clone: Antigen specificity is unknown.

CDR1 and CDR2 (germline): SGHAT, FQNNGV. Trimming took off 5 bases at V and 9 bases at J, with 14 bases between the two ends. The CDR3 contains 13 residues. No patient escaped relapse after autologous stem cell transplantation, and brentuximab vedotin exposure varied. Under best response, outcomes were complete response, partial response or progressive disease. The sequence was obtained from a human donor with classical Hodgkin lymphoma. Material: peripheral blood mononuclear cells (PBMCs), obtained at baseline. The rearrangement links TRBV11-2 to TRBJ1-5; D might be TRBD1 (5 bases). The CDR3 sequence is CASSPRGGSPQHF. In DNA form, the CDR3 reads TGTGCCAGCAGCCCCCGGGGGGGGTCGCCCCAGCATTTT.